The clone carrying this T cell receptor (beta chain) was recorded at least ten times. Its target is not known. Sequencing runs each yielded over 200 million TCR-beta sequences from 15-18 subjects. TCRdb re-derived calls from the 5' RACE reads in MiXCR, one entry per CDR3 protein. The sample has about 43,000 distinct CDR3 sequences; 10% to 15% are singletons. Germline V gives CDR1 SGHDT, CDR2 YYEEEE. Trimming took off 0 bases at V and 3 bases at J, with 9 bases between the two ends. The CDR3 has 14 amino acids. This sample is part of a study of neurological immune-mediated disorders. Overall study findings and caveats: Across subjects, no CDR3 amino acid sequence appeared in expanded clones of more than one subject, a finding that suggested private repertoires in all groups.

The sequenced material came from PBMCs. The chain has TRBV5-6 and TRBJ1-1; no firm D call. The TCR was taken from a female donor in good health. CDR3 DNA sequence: TGTGCCAGCAGCTTGGCAGCCCGGGACACTGAAGCTTTCTTT. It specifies CASSLAARDTEAFF. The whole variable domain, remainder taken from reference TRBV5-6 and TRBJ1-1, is DAGVTQSPTHLIKTRGQQVTLRCSPKSGHDTVSWYQQALGQGPQFIFQYYEEEERQRGNFPDRFSGHQFPNYSSELNVNALLLGDSALYLCASSLAARDTEAFFGQGTRLTVV.